The 9 T cell receptor beta chains below all came from one sample that was sequenced in a study of CXCR3-negative and CXCR3-positive naive CD8 T cells. The study's findings and limits: CXCR3-negative naive cells had less hydrophobic TRB CDR3s than did CXCR3-positive naive cells.

5' RACE with UMI labels generated the TRB cDNA libraries. No DNA is given; TCRdb re-called the 5' RACE reads and lists each CDR3 protein once. The table for this sample gives 100,000 to 150,000 distinct CDR3 sequences. Their cognate antigens are unknown. The sample taken for sequencing was naive CXCR3+ CD8+ T cells from blood. Subset: CD45RO-CCR7+CD27+CD95- naive CD8+ T cells expressing CXCR3 (TNR3+). Every receptor here comes from a human donor in good health. Some clones in this sample may be carry-over from other donors' samples.

The genes are TRBV12-3 or TRBV12-4 and TRBJ2-7; there is no DNA to check the TCRdb D call of TRBD1. The CDR3 sequence is 13 residues long. The CDR3 protein is CASSGTGADEQYF.

The J gene is TRBJ2-7, the V gene TRBV19; TCRdb picks TRBD2, but there is no DNA to check that call. CDR3 length: 14 amino acids. Germline CDR1 is LNHDA and CDR2 is SQIVND (reference sequence). Here the CDR3 reads CASMEPGLGYEQYF.

The chain has TRBV7-2 and TRBJ2-7; with no DNA, the TCRdb D assignment of TRBD2 cannot be verified. The length of the CDR3 is 14 residues. Germline V gene data show CDR1 as SGHTA and CDR2 as FQGNSA. CDR3 amino acids: CASSRSGADLEQYF.

The chain has TRBV25-1 and TRBJ2-7. CDR1 and CDR2 (germline): MGHDK, SYGVNS. The CDR3 sequence is 16 residues long. This chain's CDR3 is CASSEYLGSFSYEQYF.

This chain joins TRBV15 and TRBJ1-2; the D gene TCRdb calls, TRBD1, cannot be checked with no DNA. The CDR3 is made up of 14 amino acids. The germline V gene encodes CDR1 LNHNV and CDR2 YYDKDF (reference sequence). CDR3 sequence: CATNTGTGFYGYTF. Combining the CDR3 with reference TRBV15 and TRBJ1-2 gives the whole variable domain DAMVIQNPRYQVTQFGKPVTLSCSQTLNHNVMYWYQQKSSQAPKLLFHYYDKDFNNEADTPDNFQSRRPNTSFCFLDIRSPGLGDTAMYLCATNTGTGFYGYTFGSGTRLTVV.

The chain carries TRBV27 and TRBJ2-3. Per germline, CDR1 MNHEY and CDR2 SMNVEV (reference sequence). The CDR3 sequence is 13 residues long. CDR3 sequence: CASSLGSTYTQYF.

The gene calls are TRBV28 and TRBJ2-5; TCRdb designates TRBD1, a call that cannot be tested without DNA. Germline CDR1 reads MDHEN; CDR2 reads SYDVKM. This CDR3 spans 17 amino acids. CDR3 sequence reads: CASSLDGDTMGQETQYF. The whole variable domain, filled in from reference TRBV28 and TRBJ2-5, reads DVKVTQSSRYLVKRTGEKVFLECVQDMDHENMFWYRQDPGLGLRLIYFSYDVKMKEKGDIPEGYSVSREKKERFSLILESASTNQTSMYLCASSLDGDTMGQETQYFGPGTRLLVL.

V gene TRBV2 combines with J gene TRBJ1-2; TCRdb designates TRBD1, a call that cannot be tested without DNA. The CDR3 is made up of 17 amino acids. Looked up from germline, CDR1 is SNHLY and CDR2 is FYNNEI. The CDR3 loop reads CASSATPWEGSSYGYTF.

This chain joins TRBV7-9 and TRBJ1-4; the TRBD1 assignment by TCRdb is unverifiable without DNA. The CDR3 spans 14 residues. Germline CDR1 reads SEHNR; CDR2 reads FQNEAQ (reference sequence). The CDR3 protein is CASSLRTEVGKLFF.